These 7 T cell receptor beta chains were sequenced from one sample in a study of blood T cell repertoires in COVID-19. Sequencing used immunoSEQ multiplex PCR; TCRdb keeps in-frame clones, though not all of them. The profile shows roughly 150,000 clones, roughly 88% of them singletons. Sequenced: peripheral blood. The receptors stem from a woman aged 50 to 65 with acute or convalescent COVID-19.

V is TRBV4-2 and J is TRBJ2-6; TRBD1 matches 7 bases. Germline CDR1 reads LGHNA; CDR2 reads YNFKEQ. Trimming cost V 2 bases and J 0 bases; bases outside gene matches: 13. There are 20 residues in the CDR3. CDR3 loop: CASSQLYPGTVLSGANVLTF. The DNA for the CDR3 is TGTGCCAGCAGCCAACTATACCCTGGGACAGTGCTCTCTGGGGCCAACGTCCTGACTTTC.

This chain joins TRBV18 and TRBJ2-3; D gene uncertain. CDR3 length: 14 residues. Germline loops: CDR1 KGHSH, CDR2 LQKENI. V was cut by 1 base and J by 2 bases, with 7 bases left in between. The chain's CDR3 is CASSPRSFTDTQYF. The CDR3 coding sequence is TGTGCCAGCTCACCACGGAGTTTCACAGATACGCAGTATTTT.

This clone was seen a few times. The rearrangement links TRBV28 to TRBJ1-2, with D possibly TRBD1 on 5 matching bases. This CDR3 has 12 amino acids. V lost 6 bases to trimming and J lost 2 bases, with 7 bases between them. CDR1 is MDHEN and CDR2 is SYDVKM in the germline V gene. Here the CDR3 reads CASRQGNYGYTF. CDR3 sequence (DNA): TGTGCCAGCAGGCAGGGCAACTATGGCTACACCTTC.

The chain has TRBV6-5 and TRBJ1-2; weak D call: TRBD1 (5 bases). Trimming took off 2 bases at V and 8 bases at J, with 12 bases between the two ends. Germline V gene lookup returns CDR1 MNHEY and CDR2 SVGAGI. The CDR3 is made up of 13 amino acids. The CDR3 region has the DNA TGTGCCAGCAGTTACCTAGGGGCTTGGGGCTACACCTTC. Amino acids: CASSYLGAWGYTF.

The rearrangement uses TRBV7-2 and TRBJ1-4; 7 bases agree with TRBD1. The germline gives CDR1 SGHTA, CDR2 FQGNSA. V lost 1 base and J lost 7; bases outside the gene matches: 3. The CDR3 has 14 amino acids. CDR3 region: CASSLDRGFEKLFF. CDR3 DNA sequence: TGTGCCAGCAGCTTAGACAGGGGATTTGAAAAACTGTTTTTT.

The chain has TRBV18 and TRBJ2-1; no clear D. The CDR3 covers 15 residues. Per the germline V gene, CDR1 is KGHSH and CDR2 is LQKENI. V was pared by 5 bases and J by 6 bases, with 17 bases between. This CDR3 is CASSGEDKVFNEQFF. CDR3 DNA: TGTGCCAGCTCAGGAGAGGATAAAGTTTTCAATGAGCAGTTCTTC.

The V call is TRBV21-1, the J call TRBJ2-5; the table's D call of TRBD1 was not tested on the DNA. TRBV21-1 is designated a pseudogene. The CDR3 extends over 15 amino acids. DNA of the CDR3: TGTGCCAGCAGCAAAGGTCAGGGTGTCCAAGAGACCCAGTACTTC. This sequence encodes CASSKGQGVQETQYF.